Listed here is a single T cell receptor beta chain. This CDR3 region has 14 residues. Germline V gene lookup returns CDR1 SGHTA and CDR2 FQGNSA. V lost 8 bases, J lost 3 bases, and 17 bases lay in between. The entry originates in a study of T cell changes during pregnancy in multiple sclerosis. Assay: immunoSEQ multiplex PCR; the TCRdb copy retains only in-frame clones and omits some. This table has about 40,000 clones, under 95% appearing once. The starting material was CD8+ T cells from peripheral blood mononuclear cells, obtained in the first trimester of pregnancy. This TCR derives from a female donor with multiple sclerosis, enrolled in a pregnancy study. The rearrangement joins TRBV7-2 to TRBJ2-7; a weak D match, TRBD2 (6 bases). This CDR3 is CASLAPGELYEQYF. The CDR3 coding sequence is TGTGCCAGCCTGGCGCCGGGGGAACTCTACGAGCAGTACTTC.